The 10 T cell receptor beta chains listed next were all sequenced from one sample in a study of blood T cell repertoires in COVID-19. Method: immunoSEQ multiplex PCR; TCRdb's copy keeps in-frame clones and lacks some. Of 220,000 or so clones in the sample, about 86% were seen once. Specimen: peripheral blood. The receptors originated from a woman aged 45-65 years with COVID-19, enrolled during active disease.

This clone was picked up one time. CDR3 region: CASSVSQGADTQYF. Here the CDR3 DNA reads TGTGCCAGCAGCGTGAGCCAGGGGGCAGATACGCAGTATTTT. This rearrangement joins TRBV9 to TRBJ2-3; TRBD1 matches at 7 bases. This CDR3 has 14 residues. V was clipped by 2 bases and J by 4 bases; unmatched bases: 4. Germline assignment: CDR1 SGDLS and CDR2 YYNGEE.

The chain uses TRBV10-1 and TRBJ2-3; 8 bases align to TRBD2. V was pared by 4 bases and J by 2 bases, with 5 bases of the junction left unmatched. CDR1 and CDR2 from the germline V gene are WNHNN and SYGVQD (reference sequence). This CDR3 spans 15 amino acids. In DNA, the CDR3 is TGCGCCAGCAGTGGTGCGGGGGGTCTCACAGATACGCAGTATTTT. Protein: CASSGAGGLTDTQYF.

V gene TRBV2 combines with J gene TRBJ2-7; D uncertain. The CDR3 totals 15 residues. The V end was cut by 0 bases, the J end by 4 bases, with 13 bases between. The germline V gene has CDR1 SNHLY and CDR2 FYNNEI. CDR3 loop: CASSEALAATYEQYF. The CDR3 bases are TGTGCCAGCAGTGAAGCGCTTGCGGCAACTTACGAGCAGTACTTC.

The rearrangement links TRBV24-1 to TRBJ1-5; 9 bases align to TRBD1. CDR1 is KGHDR, CDR2 SFDVKD, per germline. V lost 0 bases and J lost 6; bases outside the gene matches: 11. The CDR3 extends over 18 amino acids. This CDR3 reads CATSDLGTGRFKGQPQHF. CDR3 nucleotide sequence: TGTGCCACCAGTGATTTGGGGACAGGGAGGTTTAAGGGTCAGCCCCAGCATTTT.

This sequence joins TRBV19 and TRBJ1-1; 8 bases map to TRBD1. Germline trimming cut 5 bases from V and 0 bases from J; bases unmatched to any gene: 5. The CDR3 spans 15 residues. The germline V gene has CDR1 LNHDA and CDR2 SQIVND (reference sequence). The CDR3 region is CASSGRTGLNTEAFF. The CDR3 nucleotides are TGTGCCAGTAGTGGGCGGACAGGGCTGAACACTGAAGCTTTCTTT.

This clone was observed a single time. V is TRBV11-2 and J is TRBJ2-7; 8 nucleotides agree with TRBD2. V lost 6 bases and J lost 2; bases outside the gene matches: 6. Per the germline V gene, CDR1 is SGHAT and CDR2 is FQNNGV. The CDR3 runs 14 residues. CDR3 bases: TGTGCCAGCAGTCTAGCGGGTCCAGCCTACGAGCAGTACTTC. Its protein is CASSLAGPAYEQYF.

This chain connects TRBV9 to TRBJ2-5; 11 nucleotides match TRBD2. Germline V gene lookup returns CDR1 SGDLS and CDR2 YYNGEE. The ends lost 4 bases at V and 1 base at J; junction bases unmatched: 6. The CDR3 is 16 amino acids. The DNA of the CDR3 is TGTGCCAGCAGCACCTCTAGCGGGGGGCTCCAAGAGACCCAGTACTTC. Encoded protein: CASSTSSGGLQETQYF.

This clone was observed a few times. The CDR3 DNA reads TGTGCCAGCACTCCAGACAGGGTAGGGGAGCAGTACGTC. Its translation: CASTPDRVGEQYV. The chain employs TRBV2 and TRBJ2-7; 7 positions agree with TRBD1. The length of the CDR3 is 13 residues. Losses at the gene ends were 7 bases for V and 7 bases for J; bases not matched to a gene: 10. Germline V CDR1 and CDR2: SNHLY, FYNNEI.

This clone came up a few times. CDR3 bases: TGTGCCAGCAGTTTAACGCATGCGGCTCAGCCCCAGCATTTT. Its translation: CASSLTHAAQPQHF. This sequence joins TRBV28 and TRBJ1-5; no definite D call. V lost 2 bases and J lost 6, with 11 bases in between. The CDR3 is 14 amino acids. CDR1 MDHEN and CDR2 SYDVKM come from the germline V gene.

This chain connects TRBV19 to TRBJ2-7, with 11 bases aligning to TRBD1. The junction had 7 bases not matched to a gene; V was cut back by 8 bases and J by 7 bases. Germline CDR1 is LNHDA and CDR2 is SQIVND (reference sequence). The CDR3 has 13 amino acids. DNA of the CDR3: TGTGCCAGTTCTGGACAGGGGGCTTGGGAGCAGTACTTC. Translating it yields CASSGQGAWEQYF.